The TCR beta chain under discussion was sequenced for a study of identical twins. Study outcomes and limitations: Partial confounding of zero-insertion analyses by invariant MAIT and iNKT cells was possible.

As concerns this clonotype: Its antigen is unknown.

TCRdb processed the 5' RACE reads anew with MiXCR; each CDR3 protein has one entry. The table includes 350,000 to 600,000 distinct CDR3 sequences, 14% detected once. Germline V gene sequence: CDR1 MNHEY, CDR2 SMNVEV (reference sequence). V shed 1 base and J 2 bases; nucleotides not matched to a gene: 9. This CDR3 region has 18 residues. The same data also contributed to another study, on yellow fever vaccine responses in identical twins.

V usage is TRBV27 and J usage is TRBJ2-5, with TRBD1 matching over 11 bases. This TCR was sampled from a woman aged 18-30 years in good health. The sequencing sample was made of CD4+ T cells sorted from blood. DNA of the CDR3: TGTGCCAGCAGTTTATTTGGACAGGGGGCCCCCTTACAAGAGACCCAGTACTTC. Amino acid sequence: CASSLFGQGAPLQETQYF.